The entry below describes one T cell receptor beta chain. The source of the sample is a study of shared clonotypes between healthy human individuals. The sorted-subset replicate PCRs were given 150 to 250 ng DNA, which is tens of thousands of T cell genomes. TCRdb's table, derived via immunoSEQ multiplex PCR, lists solely in-frame clones and lacks some. The sample shows roughly 2.5 million clones, approximately 90% of them seen only once. The CDR3 is 16 residues long. Trimming cost V 2 bases and J 2 bases; bases outside gene matches: 6. The germline gives CDR1 SGDLS, CDR2 YYNGEE. The receptor's source is a man aged 18 to 30 in good health. Sequences were obtained from naive CD4+ T cells sorted from blood. Subset described: CD45RA+ positively selected. The V call is TRBV9, the J call TRBJ2-1, with 8 bases aligning to TRBD2. CDR3 sequence (DNA): TGTGCCAGCAGCGTTGGGCTCGGGGGGGCCTACAATGAGCAGTTCTTC. This encodes CASSVGLGGAYNEQFF. The entire variable domain, with the rest obtained from reference TRBV9 and TRBJ2-1, is as follows: DSGVTQTPKHLITATGQRVTLRCSPRSGDLSVYWYQQSLDQGLQFLIQYYNGEERAKGNILERFSAQQFPDLHSELNLSSLELGDSALYFCASSVGLGGAYNEQFFGPGTRLTVL.